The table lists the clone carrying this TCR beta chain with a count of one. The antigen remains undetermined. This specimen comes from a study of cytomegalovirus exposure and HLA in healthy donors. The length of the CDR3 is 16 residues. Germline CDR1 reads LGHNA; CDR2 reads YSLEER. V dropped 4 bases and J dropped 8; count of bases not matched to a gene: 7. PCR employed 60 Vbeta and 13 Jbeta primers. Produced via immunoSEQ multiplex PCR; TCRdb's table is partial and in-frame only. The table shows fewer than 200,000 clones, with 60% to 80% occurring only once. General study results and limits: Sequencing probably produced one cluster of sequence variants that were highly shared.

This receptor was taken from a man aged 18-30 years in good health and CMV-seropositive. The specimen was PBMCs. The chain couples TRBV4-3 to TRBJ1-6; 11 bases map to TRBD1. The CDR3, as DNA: TGCGCCAGCAGCCGGGACAGGGGGGGTTATTATTCACCCCTCCACTTT. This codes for CASSRDRGGYYSPLHF.